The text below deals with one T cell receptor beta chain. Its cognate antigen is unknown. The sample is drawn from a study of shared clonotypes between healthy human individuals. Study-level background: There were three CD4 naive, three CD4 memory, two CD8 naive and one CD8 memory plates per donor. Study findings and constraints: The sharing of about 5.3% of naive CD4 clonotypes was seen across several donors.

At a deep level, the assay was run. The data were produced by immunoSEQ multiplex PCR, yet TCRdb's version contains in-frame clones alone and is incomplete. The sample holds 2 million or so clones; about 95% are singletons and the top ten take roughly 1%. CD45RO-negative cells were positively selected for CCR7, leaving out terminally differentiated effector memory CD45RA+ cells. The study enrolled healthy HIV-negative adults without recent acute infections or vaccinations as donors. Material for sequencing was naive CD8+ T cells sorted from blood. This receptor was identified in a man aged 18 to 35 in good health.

The CDR3 DNA follows: TGTGCCAGCAGCTTTTTCCAGGGCCTAGAAACTGAAGCTTTCTTT. Translated: CASSFFQGLETEAFF. The rearrangement uses TRBV7-9 and TRBJ1-1; a weak D match, TRBD1 (5 bases). CDR3 length: 15 amino acids. Trimming stripped 3 bases from V and 5 bases from J, with 16 bases between. Germline lookup yields CDR1 SEHNR and CDR2 FQNEAQ (reference sequence).